The T cell receptor (beta chain) under discussion was sequenced for a study of blood T cell repertoires in COVID-19. As for the study in general: Both acute and convalescent COVID-19 samples were obtained from the United States, Italy and Spain. Sources were T cells, B-cell-depleted T cells, or PBMCs; the material itself was cDNA or gDNA.

The protocol was immunoSEQ multiplex PCR, while the TCRdb copy is restricted to in-frame clones and leaves out a portion. The profile shows approximately 260,000 clones, 70% to 90% of them singletons. Participants' reported clinical history set cohort assignment. Germline CDR1 reads LNHNV; CDR2 reads YYDKDF (reference sequence). The V gene end was trimmed by 10 bases and the J gene end by 6 bases; junction bases not matched to a gene: 9. The CDR3 totals 13 residues. The receptor was derived from a woman aged 50 to 65 who had been exposed to COVID-19. The chain is built from TRBV15 and TRBJ2-1, with TRBD1 matching 7 bases. Specimen: PBMCs or T cells enriched from blood (not recorded which). This chain's CDR3 is CAIETGNTNEQFF. CDR3 nucleotide sequence: TGTGCCATCGAGACAGGGAATACCAATGAGCAGTTCTTC.